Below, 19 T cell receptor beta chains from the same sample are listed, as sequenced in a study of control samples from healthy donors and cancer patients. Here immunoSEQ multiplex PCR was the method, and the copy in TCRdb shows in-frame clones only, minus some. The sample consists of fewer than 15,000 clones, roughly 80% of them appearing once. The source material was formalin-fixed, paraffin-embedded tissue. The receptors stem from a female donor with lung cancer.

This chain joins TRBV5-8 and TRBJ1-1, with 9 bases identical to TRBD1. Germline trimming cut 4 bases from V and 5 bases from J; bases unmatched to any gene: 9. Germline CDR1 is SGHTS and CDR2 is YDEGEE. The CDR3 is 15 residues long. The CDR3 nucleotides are TGTGCCAGCAGCCAGCGCACAGGGGGCCTGACTGAAGCTTTCTTT. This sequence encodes CASSQRTGGLTEAFF.

The CDR3 DNA reads as TGCGCCAGCAGCCAACGGGAGGCAAGTGAGCAGTTCTTC. Protein: CASSQREASEQFF. The chain is built from TRBV4-1 and TRBJ2-1, with 7 bases matching TRBD2. In germline, CDR1 is MGHRA, CDR2 YSYEKL. The CDR3 spans 13 residues. Trimming took 2 bases from V and 9 from J; bases not matched to a gene: 4.

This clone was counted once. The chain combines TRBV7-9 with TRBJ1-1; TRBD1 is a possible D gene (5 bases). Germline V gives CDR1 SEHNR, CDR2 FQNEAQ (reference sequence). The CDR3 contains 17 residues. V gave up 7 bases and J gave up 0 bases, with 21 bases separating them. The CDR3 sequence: CASTPWGRILMNTEAFF. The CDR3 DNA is TGTGCCAGCACCCCCTGGGGGAGGATCCTCATGAACACTGAAGCTTTCTTT.

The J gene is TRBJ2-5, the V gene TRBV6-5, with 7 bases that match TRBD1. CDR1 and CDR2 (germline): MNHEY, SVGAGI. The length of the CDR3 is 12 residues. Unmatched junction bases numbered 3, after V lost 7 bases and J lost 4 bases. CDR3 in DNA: TGTGCCAGCACTAGACAGGGAGAGACCCAGTACTTC. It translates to CASTRQGETQYF.

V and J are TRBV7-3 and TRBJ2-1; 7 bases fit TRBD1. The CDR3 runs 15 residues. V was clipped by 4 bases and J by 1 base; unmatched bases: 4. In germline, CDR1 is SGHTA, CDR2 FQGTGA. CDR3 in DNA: TGTGCCAGCAGCTCGCGACAGGGATCCTACAATGAGCAGTTCTTC. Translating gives CASSSRQGSYNEQFF. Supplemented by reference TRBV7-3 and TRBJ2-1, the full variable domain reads GAGVSQTPSNKVTEKGKYVELRCDPISGHTALYWYRQSLGQGPEFLIYFQGTGAADDSGLPNDRFFAVRPEGSVSTLKIQRTERGDSAVYLCASSSRQGSYNEQFFGPGTRLTVL.

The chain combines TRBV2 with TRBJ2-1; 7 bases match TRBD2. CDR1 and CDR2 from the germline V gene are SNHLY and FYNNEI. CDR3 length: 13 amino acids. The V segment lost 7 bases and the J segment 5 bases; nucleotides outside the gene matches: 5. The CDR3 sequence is CASIPGGDNEQFF. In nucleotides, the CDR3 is TGTGCCAGCATCCCGGGAGGAGACAATGAGCAGTTCTTC.

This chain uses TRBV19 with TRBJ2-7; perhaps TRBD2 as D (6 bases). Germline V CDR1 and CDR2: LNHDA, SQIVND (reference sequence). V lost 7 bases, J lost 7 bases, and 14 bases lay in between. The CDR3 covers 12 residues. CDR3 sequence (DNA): TGTGCCAGTAAACCCGCCGGGGGTGAGCAGTACTTC. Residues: CASKPAGGEQYF.

The CDR3, as DNA: TGTGCCAGCAGCTTAGATCTGAACACTGAAGCTTTCTTT. Protein sequence: CASSLDLNTEAFF. The genes are TRBV7-2 and TRBJ1-1; D uncertain. The V end was cut by 1 base, the J end by 0 bases, with 3 bases between. CDR1 is SGHTA, CDR2 FQGNSA, per germline. This CDR3 has 13 amino acids. Full variable domain (missing parts from reference TRBV7-2 and TRBJ1-1): GAGVSQSPSNKVTEKGKDVELRCDPISGHTALYWYRQSLGQGLEFLIYFQGNSAPDKSGLPSDRFSAERTGGSVSTLTIQRTQQEDSAVYLCASSLDLNTEAFFGQGTRLTVV.

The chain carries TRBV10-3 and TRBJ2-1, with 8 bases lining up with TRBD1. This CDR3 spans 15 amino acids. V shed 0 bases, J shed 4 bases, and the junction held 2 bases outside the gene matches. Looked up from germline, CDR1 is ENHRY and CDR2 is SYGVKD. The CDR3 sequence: CAISESTGVYNEQFF. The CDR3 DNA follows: TGTGCCATCAGTGAGTCGACAGGGGTTTACAATGAGCAGTTCTTC.

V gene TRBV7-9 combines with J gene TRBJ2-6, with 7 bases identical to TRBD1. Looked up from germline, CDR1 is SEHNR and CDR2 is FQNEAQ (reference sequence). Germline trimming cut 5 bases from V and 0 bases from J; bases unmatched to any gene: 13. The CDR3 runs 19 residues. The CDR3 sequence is CASSPGQATMLSGANVLTF. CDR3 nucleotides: TGTGCCAGCAGCCCCGGACAGGCCACGATGCTCTCTGGGGCCAACGTCCTGACTTTC.

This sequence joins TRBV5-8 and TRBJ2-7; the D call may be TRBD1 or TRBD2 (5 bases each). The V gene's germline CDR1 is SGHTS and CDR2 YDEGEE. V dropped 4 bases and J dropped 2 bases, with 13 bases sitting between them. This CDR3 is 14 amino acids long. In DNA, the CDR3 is TGTGCCAGCAGCCCAGGGACGGTTACCTACGAGCAGTACTTC. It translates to CASSPGTVTYEQYF.

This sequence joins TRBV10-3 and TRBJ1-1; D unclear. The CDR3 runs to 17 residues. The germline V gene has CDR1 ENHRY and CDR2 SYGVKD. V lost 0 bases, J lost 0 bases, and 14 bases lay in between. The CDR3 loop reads CAISESVGRLMNTEAFF. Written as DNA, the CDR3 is TGTGCCATCAGTGAGTCGGTTGGTCGACTCATGAACACTGAAGCTTTCTTT.

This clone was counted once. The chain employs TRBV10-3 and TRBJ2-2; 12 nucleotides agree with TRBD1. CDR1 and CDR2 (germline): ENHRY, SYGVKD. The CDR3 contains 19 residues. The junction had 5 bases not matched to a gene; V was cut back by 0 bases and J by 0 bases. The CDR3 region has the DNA TGTGCCATCAGTGAGTCTGGCGGGACAGGGGGCTCGAACACCGGGGAGCTGTTTTTT. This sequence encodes CAISESGGTGGSNTGELFF.

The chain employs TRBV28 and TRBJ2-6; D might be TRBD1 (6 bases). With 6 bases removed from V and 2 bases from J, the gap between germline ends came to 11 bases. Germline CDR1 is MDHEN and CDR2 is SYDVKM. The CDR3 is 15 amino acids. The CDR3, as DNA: TGTGCCAGCAGACCAGGGGCGGCTGGGGCCAACGTCCTGACTTTC. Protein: CASRPGAAGANVLTF.

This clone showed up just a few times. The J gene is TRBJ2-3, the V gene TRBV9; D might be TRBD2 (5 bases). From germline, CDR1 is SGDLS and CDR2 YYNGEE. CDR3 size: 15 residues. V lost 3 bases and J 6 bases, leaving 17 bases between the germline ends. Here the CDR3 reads CASSAVGVSFDTQYF. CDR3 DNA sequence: TGTGCCAGCAGCGCCGTCGGGGTATCCTTTGATACGCAGTATTTT.

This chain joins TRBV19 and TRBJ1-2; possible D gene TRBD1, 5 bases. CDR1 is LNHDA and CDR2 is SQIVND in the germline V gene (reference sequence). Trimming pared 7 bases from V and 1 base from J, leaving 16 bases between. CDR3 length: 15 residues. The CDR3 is CASNPSGPDNYGYTF. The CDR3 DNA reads TGTGCCAGTAACCCGTCGGGGCCCGATAACTATGGCTACACCTTC.

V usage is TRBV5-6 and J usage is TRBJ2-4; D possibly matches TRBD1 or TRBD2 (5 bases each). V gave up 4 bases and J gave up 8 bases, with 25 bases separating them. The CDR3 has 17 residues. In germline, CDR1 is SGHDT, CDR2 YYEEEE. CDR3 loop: CASSGGAGTQSQYIQYF. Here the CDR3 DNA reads TGTGCCAGCAGCGGTGGGGCTGGGACCCAAAGTCAATACATTCAGTACTTC.

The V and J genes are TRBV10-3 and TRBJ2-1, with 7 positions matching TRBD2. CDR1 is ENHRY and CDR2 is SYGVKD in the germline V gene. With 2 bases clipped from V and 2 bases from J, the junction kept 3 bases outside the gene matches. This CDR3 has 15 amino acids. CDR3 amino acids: CAISEPTSTYNEQFF. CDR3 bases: TGTGCCATCAGTGAGCCGACTAGCACCTACAATGAGCAGTTCTTC.

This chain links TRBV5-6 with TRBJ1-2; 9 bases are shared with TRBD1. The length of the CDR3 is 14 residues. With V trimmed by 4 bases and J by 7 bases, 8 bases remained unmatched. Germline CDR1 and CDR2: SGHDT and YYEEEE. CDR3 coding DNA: TGTGCCAGCAGCGGACAGGGGCCCCCAGGTGGCTACACCTTC. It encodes CASSGQGPPGGYTF. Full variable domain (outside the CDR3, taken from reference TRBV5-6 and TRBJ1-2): DAGVTQSPTHLIKTRGQQVTLRCSPKSGHDTVSWYQQALGQGPQFIFQYYEEEERQRGNFPDRFSGHQFPNYSSELNVNALLLGDSALYLCASSGQGPPGGYTFGSGTRLTVV.